This entry lists 7 T cell receptor beta chains sequenced from one sample in a study of tissue T cells after allogeneic stem cell transplantation. Time point meaning: mouse harvest day 7 after allogeneic transplant. Each mouse received 10^7 T-cell-depleted marrow cells plus 10^6 splenic CD5+ T cells by tail vein. Measured with immunoSEQ multiplex PCR; TCRdb has only the in-frame clones, and not every one. The table lists several thousand clones, less than 65% of them singletons. The sample comprised gut tissue. The origin of the receptors is a female BALB/c mouse given C57BL/6 T cells with graft-versus-host disease after an allogeneic hematopoietic cell transplant.

A note on this clone: Mouse gene names and germline throughout. The CDR3 end lies 1 residue beyond the end of the read and is filled in from the germline J gene. The genes are TRBV26 and TRBJ1-1, with D perhaps TRBD1 (6 bases). Germline CDR1 and CDR2: KGHPV and FQNQEV (reference sequence). The CDR3 contains 13 residues. V lost 1 base to trimming and J lost 4 bases, with 7 bases between them. CDR3 amino acids: CASSLWTATEVFF. The covered CDR3 bases are TGTGCCAGCAGTCTGTGGACAGCCACAGAAGTCTTC.

Turning to this clone: These gene names are mouse names. The read ends 1 residue early relative to the CDR3; the germline J gene fills the gap. J is TRBJ2-1 and V is TRBV2; D possibly corresponds to TRBD1 (5 bases). The CDR3 spans 15 residues. The V end was cut by 1 base, the J end by 0 bases, with 7 bases between. Per germline, CDR1 LGHNA and CDR2 YSYQKL. The covered CDR3 bases are TGTGCCAGCAGCCAAGCCAGGGTTAACTATGCTGAGCAGTTC. Residues: CASSQARVNYAEQF. In full, the CDR3 is CASSQARVNYAEQFF.

As for this clone: The gene names here belong to mouse. The missing CDR3 end, 1 residue past where the read stops, is filled in from the germline J gene. This chain joins TRBV26 and TRBJ2-1; 7 bases are shared with TRBD1. Germline lookup yields CDR1 KGHPV and CDR2 FQNQEV (reference sequence). This CDR3 comprises 14 residues. V shed 6 bases and J 3 bases; nucleotides not matched to a gene: 5. The part of the CDR3 DNA that was read is TGTGCCAGCAGCCGGGGACAGACCTATGCTGAGCAGTTC. It specifies CASSRGQTYAEQF. The whole CDR3 sequence reads CASSRGQTYAEQFF.

Concerning this clone itself: The gene names given are mouse names. The read gets to within 1 residue of the CDR3 end, and the germline J gene fills in the rest. The chain recombines TRBV29 with TRBJ2-4, with TRBD1 matching over 9 bases. The CDR3 extends over 15 amino acids. Per the germline V gene, CDR1 is MSHET and CDR2 is SYDVDS. The trim removed 4 bases at V and 0 bases at J, leaving 2 bases unmatched. CDR3 in amino acids: CASSSGQGSQNTLYF. The part of the CDR3 DNA that was read is TGTGCTAGCAGTTCGGGACAGGGTAGTCAAAACACCTTGTAC.

On this clone itself: Germline and genes: mouse. Partial CDR3 DNA: TGTGCCAGCAGTCTGGCGTCGAGTCAAAACACCTTGTAC. Residues: CASSLASSQNTLY. The entire CDR3 sequence reads CASSLASSQNTLYF. The rearrangement uses TRBV26 and TRBJ2-4, with no clear D. The sequence runs out 1 residue before the end of the CDR3; the remainder is reconstructed from the germline J gene. With 2 bases removed from V and 0 bases from J, the gap between germline ends came to 6 bases. The germline V gene encodes CDR1 KGHPV and CDR2 FQNQEV (reference sequence). The CDR3 is made up of 14 amino acids.

A word on this clone: All gene names here are mouse names. The read ends 1 residue early relative to the CDR3; the germline J gene fills the gap. V and J are TRBV26 and TRBJ2-4, with D possibly being TRBD1 (6 bases). V dropped 3 bases and J dropped 1 base, with 11 bases sitting between them. The CDR3 is 15 residues long. The V gene's germline CDR1 is KGHPV and CDR2 FQNQEV (reference sequence). Partial CDR3 DNA: TGTGCCAGCAGTCTTACAGGGCGGGGTCAAAACACCTTGTAC. Amino acids: CASSLTGRGQNTLY. The entire CDR3 is CASSLTGRGQNTLYF.

This clone was counted once. Gene names are the mouse ones. CDR3 sequence: CASSWTAQNTLYF. The DNA read from the CDR3 is TGTGCCAGCAGTTGGACAGCTCAAAACACCTTGTAC. V is TRBV26 and J is TRBJ2-4; D perhaps matches TRBD1 (6 bases). The read finishes 1 residue shy of the CDR3 end, and the germline J gene is used to complete it. The CDR3 totals 13 residues. CDR1 KGHPV and CDR2 FQNQEV come from the germline V gene (reference sequence). V was trimmed by 5 bases and J by 2 bases, leaving 8 bases between them. Complete variable domain (other parts from reference TRBV26 and TRBJ2-4): NSKVIQTPRYLVKGQGQKAKMRCIPEKGHPVVFWYQQNKNNEFKFLINFQNQEVLQQIDMTEKRFSAECPSNSPCSLEIQSSEAGDSALYLCASSWTAQNTLYFGAGTRLSVL.